This TCR beta chain was documented in a study of shared clonotypes between healthy human individuals. Study-level results: The small donor group covered limited genetic and exposure diversity.

TCRdb's copy holds only in-frame clones and misses some; the assay was immunoSEQ multiplex PCR. The profile shows approximately 480,000 clones, about 80% of them singletons. All donors qualified as healthy HIV-negative adults and had experienced no recent acute infections or vaccinations. CDR1 is KGHSH and CDR2 is LQKENI in the germline V gene. V was clipped by 3 bases and J by 7 bases, with 12 bases between them. This CDR3 region has 13 residues. This clone has at least ten counts. Its antigen is currently unknown. The receptor comes from a woman in her thirties or forties in good health. Some clones in this sample may be carry-over from other donors' samples. The sample consisted of PBMCs. V and J are TRBV18 and TRBJ1-1; D might be TRBD1 (6 bases). The CDR3 sequence is CASSPSRGIEAFF. The CDR3 nucleotides are TGTGCCAGCTCACCCTCCAGGGGAATTGAAGCTTTCTTT.